A single sample is the source of the 9 T cell receptor beta chains below, sequenced in a study of Ad26.COV2.S vaccination and SARS-CoV-2 variants. Sequencing used immunoSEQ multiplex PCR; TCRdb keeps in-frame clones, though not all of them. The sample has around 500,000 clones; about 88% are singletons. Treatment given: roughly 18 received Ad26.COV2.S at low or high dose, single or two shots; roughly five received placebo; per-sample allocation not given. Sampling took place 63 days after the first vaccine or placebo injection. The source was peripheral blood, collected in a trial of Ad26.COV2.S vaccine versus placebo. These TCRs come from a person aged 18-65 years who received the Ad26.COV2.S COVID-19 vaccine or a placebo.

V and J are TRBV25-1 and TRBJ2-7, with D perhaps matching TRBD1 (6 bases). Trimming stripped 3 bases from V and 6 bases from J, with 12 bases between. The germline V gene encodes CDR1 MGHDK and CDR2 SYGVNS. The CDR3 is 13 amino acids. CDR3 DNA sequence: TGTGCCAGCAGTGACCGACAGGCGGGCGAGCAGTACTTC. Translated: CASSDRQAGEQYF.

The gene calls are TRBV4-2 and TRBJ2-1; tentatively, D is TRBD2 (5 bases). Trimming shortened V by 0 bases and J by 7 bases, and 19 bases separated the two germline ends. CDR1 and CDR2 (germline): LGHNA, YNFKEQ. There are 17 residues in the CDR3. CDR3 protein: CASSQDSATEEGNEQFF. CDR3 nucleotide sequence: TGTGCCAGCAGCCAAGACAGCGCGACGGAAGAGGGTAATGAGCAGTTCTTC.

The genes are TRBV13 and TRBJ1-2; D may be TRBD1 (5 bases). V gave up 0 bases and J gave up 7 bases, with 15 bases separating them. Germline V lookup: CDR1 PRHDT, CDR2 FYEKMQ (reference sequence). CDR3 size: 15 residues. The CDR3: CASSLGGHNPGGYTF. In DNA, the CDR3 is TGTGCCAGCAGCTTAGGCGGACACAACCCTGGTGGCTACACCTTC. The full variable domain, rest sourced from reference TRBV13 and TRBJ1-2, is AAGVIQSPRHLIKEKRETATLKCYPIPRHDTVYWYQQGPGQDPQFLISFYEKMQSDKGSIPDRFSAQQFSDYHSELNMSSLELGDSALYFCASSLGGHNPGGYTFGSGTRLTVV.

The CDR3 DNA is TGCGCCAGCAGGGAGGTTGGAGGGGGCGGGCAGCCCCAGCATTTT. It codes for CASREVGGGGQPQHF. The chain carries TRBV5-1 and TRBJ1-5; 7 positions agree with TRBD1. CDR1 SGHRS and CDR2 YFSETQ come from the germline V gene. The J segment lost 7 bases and the V segment lost 5 bases, leaving 12 bases of the junction unmatched. This CDR3 has 15 residues.

The V and J genes are TRBV30 and TRBJ1-4; D gene unclear. CDR3 length: 13 amino acids. Trimming pared 2 bases from V and 4 bases from J, leaving 8 bases between. Germline assignment: CDR1 GTSNPN and CDR2 SVGIG (reference sequence). The CDR3 region is CAWSWQDNEKLFF. The CDR3 DNA sequence: TGTGCCTGGAGTTGGCAGGATAATGAAAAACTGTTTTTT. Filled out from reference TRBV30 and TRBJ1-4, the complete variable domain reads SQTIHQWPATLVQPVGSPLSLECTVEGTSNPNLYWYRQAAGRGLQLLFYSVGIGQISSEVPQNLSASRPQDRQFILSSKKLLLSDSGFYLCAWSWQDNEKLFFGSGTQLSVL.

This chain links TRBV11-2 with TRBJ2-1; 11 nucleotides agree with TRBD2. The CDR3 is made up of 15 amino acids. V lost 3 bases to trimming and J lost 6 bases; unmatched junction nucleotides: 4. The germline gives CDR1 SGHAT, CDR2 FQNNGV. The CDR3: CASSLTSGKSNEQFF. Here the CDR3 DNA reads TGTGCCAGCAGCTTGACTAGCGGGAAAAGCAATGAGCAGTTCTTC.

The sample holds a few counts of this clone. J is TRBJ1-6 and V is TRBV28; the D gene is possibly TRBD1 (5 bases). The germline V gene encodes CDR1 MDHEN and CDR2 SYDVKM. V lost 5 bases, J lost 10 bases, and 18 bases lay in between. The CDR3 loop spans 15 amino acids. CDR3 loop: CASSPTLGGISPLHF. CDR3 in DNA: TGTGCCAGCAGTCCGACCCTCGGGGGGATCTCACCCCTCCACTTT.

This clone has just one count. The genes are TRBV11-3 and TRBJ2-1; TRBD2 matches at 14 bases. The V gene end was trimmed by 5 bases and the J gene end by 6 bases; junction bases not matched to a gene: 6. CDR3 length: 16 amino acids. CDR1 is SGHNT and CDR2 is YENEEA in the germline V gene. The CDR3 nucleotides are TGTGCCAGCAGCCTCACCGGGACTAGCGGGGGCAATGAGCAGTTCTTC. Translated: CASSLTGTSGGNEQFF.

The chain carries TRBV30 and TRBJ1-4; 7 nucleotides line up with TRBD1. Germline V gene lookup returns CDR1 GTSNPN and CDR2 SVGIG (reference sequence). V shed 8 bases, J shed 4 bases, and the junction held 4 bases outside the gene matches. The CDR3 consists of 12 residues. The CDR3 nucleotides read TGTGCCCGGGGACAGTTTAATGAAAAACTGTTTTTT. It specifies CARGQFNEKLFF.